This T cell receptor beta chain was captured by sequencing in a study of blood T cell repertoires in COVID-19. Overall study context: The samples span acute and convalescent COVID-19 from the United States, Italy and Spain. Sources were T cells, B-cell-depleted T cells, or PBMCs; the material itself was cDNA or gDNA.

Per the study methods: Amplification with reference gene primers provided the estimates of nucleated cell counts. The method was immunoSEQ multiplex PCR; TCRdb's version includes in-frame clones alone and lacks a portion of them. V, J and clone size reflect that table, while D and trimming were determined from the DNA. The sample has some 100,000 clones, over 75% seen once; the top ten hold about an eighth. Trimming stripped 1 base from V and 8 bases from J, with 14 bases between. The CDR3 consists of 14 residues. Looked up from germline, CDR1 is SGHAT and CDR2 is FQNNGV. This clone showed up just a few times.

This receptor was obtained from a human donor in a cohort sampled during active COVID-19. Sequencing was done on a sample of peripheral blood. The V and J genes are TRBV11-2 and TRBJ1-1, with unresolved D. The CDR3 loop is CASSLGQAHSEAFF. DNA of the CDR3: TGTGCCAGCAGCTTAGGTCAGGCTCACTCCGAAGCTTTCTTT. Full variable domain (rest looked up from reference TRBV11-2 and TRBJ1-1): EAGVAQSPRYKIIEKRQSVAFWCNPISGHATLYWYQQILGQGPKLLIQFQNNGVVDDSQLPKDRFSAERLKGVDSTLKIQPAKLEDSAVYLCASSLGQAHSEAFFGQGTRLTVV.